This TCR beta chain emerged from a study of radiotherapy plus CTLA-4 blockade in lung cancer. As for the study in general: Of all patients, around 18% responded objectively and about 34% showed disease control. Points from the study as a whole: Peripheral blood showed expansion of tumor-derived TCR clones after radiotherapy and ipilimumab.

Each patient with chemo-refractory metastatic non-small-cell lung cancer was treated with focal radiation plus CTLA-4 blockade using ipilimumab. This CDR3 comprises 16 residues. The ends lost 1 base at V and 2 bases at J; junction bases unmatched: 6. CDR1 is SNHLY and CDR2 is FYNNEI in the germline V gene. With regard to this clone: Its antigen is not identified.

Clones were read by immunoSEQ multiplex PCR, and TCRdb kept only the in-frame ones, dropping some. The repertoire holds more than 40,000 clones, with 70% to 75% as singletons. This clonotype was obtained from a human donor with non-small cell lung cancer who had a complete response to radiotherapy plus ipilimumab. The sequencing here drew on peripheral blood, taken from a patient treated with radiotherapy plus ipilimumab. The rearrangement links TRBV2 to TRBJ2-3; TRBD2 aligns across 7 bases. In DNA, the CDR3 is TGTGCCAGCAGTGAAGGTCTAGCGGAGATCACAGATACGCAGTATTTT. It specifies CASSEGLAEITDTQYF.